This record covers a single T cell receptor (beta chain). These data come from a study of shared clonotypes between healthy human individuals. About the research overall: Per donor, three plates held CD4 naive cells, three held CD4 memory, two held CD8 naive and one held CD8 memory.

Per germline, CDR1 SGHDT and CDR2 YYEEEE. V was clipped by 2 bases and J by 4 bases, with 10 bases between them. CDR3 size: 13 residues. Sequencing was performed with immunoSEQ multiplex PCR; in TCRdb, only in-frame clones are kept and a portion is missing. The sample has approximately 1,500,000 clones, approximately 98% seen once. This TCR came from a man aged 30 to 39 in good health. The sample consisted of naive CD4+ T cells sorted from blood. As to subset: CD45RA+ positively selected. This chain connects TRBV5-6 to TRBJ2-7; D gene uncertain. The CDR3 coding sequence is TGTGCCAGCAGCTTAGGAGCCCCTTACGAGCAGTACTTC. This sequence encodes CASSLGAPYEQYF.